Following are 17 T cell receptor beta chains from one sample sequenced in a study of response to subunit inactivated influenza vaccine. TCRdb reprocessed the RT-PCR reads via MiXCR and lists one record per CDR3 protein. Among about 620,000 distinct CDR3 sequences listed, approximately 11% were seen once. This sample also appeared in a second study, on T cells expressing NK-cell markers. As that study records: The cDNA for TCR beta came from 5'RACE template switching with UMIs.

The specimen comprised PBMCs from blood, sampled on the day of vaccination. The receptor source for this set is a man aged 45-65 years who received an inactivated influenza vaccine.

The table lists this clonotype with a few counts. The chain recombines TRBV7-2 with TRBJ1-5; no clear D gene. The CDR3 runs 12 residues. V gave up 5 bases and J gave up 5 bases, with 7 bases separating them. CDR1 is SGHTA, CDR2 FQGNSA, per germline. This CDR3 reads CASSPPHQPQHF. The CDR3 coding sequence is TGTGCCAGCAGCCCCCCCCATCAGCCCCAGCATTTT. Complete variable domain (other parts from reference TRBV7-2 and TRBJ1-5): GAGVSQSPSNKVTEKGKDVELRCDPISGHTALYWYRQSLGQGLEFLIYFQGNSAPDKSGLPSDRFSAERTGGSVSTLTIQRTQQEDSAVYLCASSPPHQPQHFGDGTRLSIL.

The chain carries TRBV30 and TRBJ2-2; no reliable D call. The CDR3 is made up of 11 amino acids. Trimming removed 4 bases from V and 7 bases from J, with 7 bases in between. Germline-derived CDR1 and CDR2 are GTSNPN and SVGIG (reference sequence). DNA of the CDR3: TGTGCCTGGAACCTGGGCGGGGAGCTGTTTTTT. Translated, it gives CAWNLGGELFF.

This clonotype was counted between two and nine times. V gene TRBV7-8 combines with J gene TRBJ1-1, with unresolved D. Trimming stripped 3 bases from V and 5 bases from J, with 16 bases between. This CDR3 is 15 amino acids long. Germline values: CDR1 SGHVS, CDR2 FQNEAQ. CDR3 in DNA: TGTGCCAGCAGCTTTAGTGGGAGGCGGGGAACTGAAGCTTTCTTT. Translation gives CASSFSGRRGTEAFF.

The sample holds a few counts of this clonotype. J is TRBJ1-2 and V is TRBV6-5, with no clear D. V dropped 2 bases and J dropped 6 bases, with 10 bases sitting between them. CDR3 length: 13 residues. The germline gives CDR1 MNHEY, CDR2 SVGAGI. The CDR3 DNA is TGTGCCAGCAGTTACGCCAGCAGGAATGGCTACACCTTC. Protein: CASSYASRNGYTF.

This clonotype was observed a handful of times. This CDR3 reads CASSLGLGGRSYNEQFF. The DNA of the CDR3 is TGTGCCAGCAGCTTAGGTCTGGGAGGGCGCTCCTACAATGAGCAGTTCTTC. J is TRBJ2-1 and V is TRBV13, with 7 nucleotides matching TRBD2. The CDR3 sequence is 17 residues long. The germline gives CDR1 PRHDT, CDR2 FYEKMQ (reference sequence). Losses at the gene ends were 0 bases for V and 0 bases for J; bases not matched to a gene: 5.

There are many counts of this clonotype. J is TRBJ2-3 and V is TRBV14; D gene ambiguous. The V and J ends lost 2 bases and 4 bases respectively, with 7 bases between them. Germline CDR1 reads SGHDN; CDR2 reads FVKESK. The CDR3 covers 13 residues. CDR3 in amino acids: CASSQQVADTQYF. The CDR3 DNA reads as TGTGCCAGCAGCCAACAGGTAGCAGATACGCAGTATTTT.

The V gene is TRBV7-9, the J gene TRBJ2-5; no clear D. The ends were cut back, 0 bases at V and 5 bases at J, with 10 bases in the middle. The CDR3 has 14 amino acids. Germline V gives CDR1 SEHNR, CDR2 FQNEAQ (reference sequence). The CDR3: CASSLASAVETQYF. The CDR3 DNA is TGTGCCAGCAGCTTAGCGTCGGCAGTGGAGACCCAGTACTTC.

This clonotype was counted at least ten times. The V call is TRBV12-5, the J call TRBJ2-6, with TRBD1 matching over 9 bases. V shed 5 bases and J 1 base; nucleotides not matched to a gene: 6. This CDR3 spans 17 amino acids. CDR1 is LGHNT and CDR2 is FRNRAP in the germline V gene. CDR3 sequence: CASGLSGQGSGANVLTF. The CDR3 nucleotides are TGTGCTAGTGGTCTATCGGGACAGGGTTCTGGGGCCAACGTCCTGACTTTC.

The V gene is TRBV5-1, the J gene TRBJ2-3, with D unclear. The CDR3 runs to 11 residues. V dropped 5 bases and J dropped 6 bases, with 7 bases sitting between them. CDR1 and CDR2 from the germline V gene are SGHRS and YFSETQ. The CDR3 protein is CASRLRDTQYF. DNA for the CDR3: TGCGCCAGCAGACTACGGGATACGCAGTATTTT.

The chain links TRBV6-2 or TRBV6-3 to TRBJ1-2; the D is unclear. The germline V gene encodes CDR1 MNHEY and CDR2 SVGEGT. The CDR3 length is 13 residues. Trimming removed 4 bases from V and 2 bases from J, with 8 bases in between. For the CDR3, the DNA is TGTGCCAGCAGTTTTGTCGAGAACTATGGCTACACCTTC. Amino acid sequence: CASSFVENYGYTF.

J is TRBJ2-5 and V is TRBV27; tentatively, D is TRBD1 or TRBD2 (5 bases each). The CDR3 loop spans 14 amino acids. Looked up from germline, CDR1 is MNHEY and CDR2 is SMNVEV (reference sequence). The V end was cut by 3 bases, the J end by 4 bases, with 12 bases between. The CDR3 nucleotides read TGTGCCAGCAGTTTTCATGGGGCGGGAGAGACCCAGTACTTC. Protein product: CASSFHGAGETQYF.

The CDR3 region is CASSAPGGNEQFF. CDR3 DNA: TGTGCCAGCAGCGCACCCGGGGGCAATGAGCAGTTCTTC. This chain joins TRBV7-9 and TRBJ2-1; D perhaps matches TRBD2 (6 bases). V lost 5 bases to trimming and J lost 6 bases, with 11 bases between them. The CDR3 has 13 amino acids. CDR1 is SEHNR, CDR2 FQNEAQ, per germline (reference sequence).

The J gene is TRBJ2-7, the V gene TRBV4-3; D remains ambiguous. The V end was cut by 0 bases, the J end by 4 bases, with 10 bases between. This CDR3 region has 14 residues. Germline V gene sequence: CDR1 LGHNA, CDR2 YSLEER. The CDR3: CASSQERYEYEQYF. The DNA for the CDR3 is TGCGCCAGCAGCCAAGAGCGATATGAGTACGAGCAGTACTTC.

This clonotype was seen just once. A much larger clone sits a single nucleotide away, making a read error possible. CDR3 DNA sequence: TGTGCCAGCCGCTTGGGGGTTCCGCAGTATTTT. Amino acids: CASRLGVPQYF. The chain has TRBV5-5 and TRBJ2-3; D tentatively reads TRBD1 or TRBD2 (5 bases each). The CDR3 length is 11 residues. Germline-derived CDR1 and CDR2 are SGHKS and YYEKEE (reference sequence).

Notes on this clonotype: One end of the junction fails to match germline, which may point to a read error. The chain carries TRBV14 and TRBJ2-3; weak D call: TRBD2 (6 bases). Germline V gives CDR1 SGHDN, CDR2 FVKESK. The CDR3 runs to 15 residues. The CDR3 sequence is CASSRLVFGTDMQYF. In nucleotides, the CDR3 is TGTGCCAGCAGCCGACTAGTCTTCGGCACAGATATGCAGTATTTT.

This clonotype occurred a few times. The genes are TRBV24-1 and TRBJ2-1; D is ambiguous. The CDR3 runs to 13 residues. V was shortened by 4 bases and J by 7 bases, with 10 bases between the two germline ends. Germline V CDR1 and CDR2: KGHDR, SFDVKD. CDR3 coding DNA: TGTGCCACCAGTGACTCACTCGTTAATGAGCAGTTCTTC. It specifies CATSDSLVNEQFF.

The V and J genes are TRBV20-1 and TRBJ2-7; the D gene is possibly TRBD2 (6 bases). Trimming removed 0 bases from V and 2 bases from J, with 14 bases in between. There are 15 residues in the CDR3. CDR1 and CDR2 from the germline V gene are DFQATT and SNEGSKA (reference sequence). CDR3 amino acids: CSARERRGLTYEQYF. Written as DNA, the CDR3 is TGCAGTGCTAGAGAGAGGCGGGGTTTGACCTACGAGCAGTACTTC.